This T cell receptor (beta chain) comes out of a study of blood T cell repertoires in COVID-19. Study background: T cells, B-cell-depleted T cells, or PBMCs supplied cDNA or gDNA.

Cohort placement rested on clinical history that participants reported themselves. The recovered donors of Cohort 3 showed two negative PCRs, clearance, or symptom resolution. This CDR3 comprises 15 residues. Trimming removed 10 bases from V and 3 bases from J; junction bases left unmatched: 11. CDR1 and CDR2 (germline): SNHLY, FYNNEI. Original analysis: Scientists estimated how many nucleated cells there were by amplifying reference gene primers. Produced via immunoSEQ multiplex PCR; TCRdb's table is partial and in-frame only. V and J calls plus clone size are reproduced from that table; the DNA served to infer D and trimming. The repertoire holds fewer than 350,000 clones, around 85% seen once, with under 2.5% in the top ten.

This clonotype was sampled from a man aged 25-45 years who had recovered from COVID-19. This sequence joins TRBV2 and TRBJ2-2; 7 positions match TRBD2. The sample taken for sequencing was PBMCs or T cells enriched from blood (not recorded which). CDR3 sequence reads: CATHGGSPDTGELFF. In DNA form, the CDR3 reads TGTGCCACCCACGGGGGGAGCCCAGACACCGGGGAGCTGTTTTTT.